The 32 T cell receptor beta chains listed next were all sequenced from one sample in a study of graft-versus-host responses after intestinal transplantation (dated by TCRdb to 2020 to 2023). Library method: the immunoSEQ multiplex PCR assay. The immuneACCESS repertoire file appears here via TCRdb, limited to in-frame rearrangements. These files lack a portion of the clones; in checked studies, under half of the deficit traces to unresolved V genes, and the cause of the others is not known. Recorded for this sample are about 57,000 clones; roughly 90% of them occurred a single time. The top ten hold around 1.5% of the sample. Sequencing used PBMCs, obtained 26 days after transplant. The receptor source for this set is a human patient who received an intestinal transplant, so some T cells may come from the graft donor.

The gene calls are TRBV30 and TRBJ1-6; TRBD1 aligns across 7 bases. The CDR3 is made up of 14 amino acids. Trimming at V came to 3 bases and at J to 6 bases, leaving 5 bases not matched to a gene. CDR1 and CDR2 (germline): GTSNPN, SVGIG (reference sequence). CDR3 amino acids: CAWSGGDSNSPLHF. Written as DNA, the CDR3 is TGTGCCTGGAGCGGGGGGGACAGTAATTCACCCCTCCACTTT. The full variable domain, with the rest looked up from reference TRBV30 and TRBJ1-6, is SQTIHQWPATLVQPVGSPLSLECTVEGTSNPNLYWYRQAAGRGLQLLFYSVGIGQISSEVPQNLSASRPQDRQFILSSKKLLLSDSGFYLCAWSGGDSNSPLHFGNGTRLTVT.

CDR3 protein: CASSLTGGGDTQYF. The DNA for the CDR3 is TGTGCCAGCAGTTTAACGGGAGGGGGTGATACGCAGTATTTT. This chain uses TRBV28 with TRBJ2-3; TRBD2 aligns across 8 bases. The germline V gene encodes CDR1 MDHEN and CDR2 SYDVKM. CDR3 length: 14 amino acids. Trimming cost V 2 bases and J 6 bases; bases outside gene matches: 4.

The J gene is TRBJ2-1, the V gene TRBV5-1; possibly TRBD2 for D (6 bases). The CDR3 runs 16 residues. Germline assignment: CDR1 SGHRS and CDR2 YFSETQ. The germline V and J ends were trimmed by 0 bases and 4 bases, with 14 bases remaining between them. This CDR3 reads CASSLAETRLYNEQFF. The CDR3 coding sequence is TGCGCCAGCAGCTTGGCCGAGACTAGATTATACAATGAGCAGTTCTTC.

This sequence joins TRBV2 and TRBJ2-7; 7 nucleotides align to TRBD1. The CDR3 covers 16 residues. The germline gives CDR1 SNHLY, CDR2 FYNNEI. V lost 4 bases and J lost 0; bases outside the gene matches: 9. CDR3 residues: CASSAWGQSLSYEQYF. CDR3 in DNA: TGTGCCAGCAGTGCCTGGGGACAGTCTCTCTCCTACGAGCAGTACTTC.

The chain is built from TRBV28 and TRBJ2-3; D uncertain. Trimming cost V 3 bases and J 6 bases, with 10 bases left between them. CDR3 length equals 13 residues. Germline V gene lookup returns CDR1 MDHEN and CDR2 SYDVKM. This chain's CDR3 is CASSLGVPDTQYF. The CDR3 region has the DNA TGTGCCAGCAGTTTGGGCGTACCGGATACGCAGTATTTT.

CDR3 region: CSSRLAGKYNEQFF. CDR3 in DNA: TGCAGCTCCCGACTAGCGGGAAAATACAATGAGCAGTTCTTC. This chain links TRBV29-1 with TRBJ2-1; 11 bases are a match to TRBD2. CDR3 size: 14 residues. Germline CDR1 and CDR2: SQVTM and ANQGSEA. V lost 8 bases and J lost 4; bases outside the gene matches: 7.

This chain joins TRBV4-1 and TRBJ1-2, with D unresolved. Germline values: CDR1 MGHRA, CDR2 YSYEKL. The CDR3 is 15 residues long. Trimming cost V 0 bases and J 6 bases, with 14 bases left between them. The CDR3 nucleotides are TGCGCCAGCAGCCAAGACCCCGCAGGCTCGGATGGCTACACCTTC. It translates to CASSQDPAGSDGYTF.

V is TRBV5-1 and J is TRBJ2-2; TRBD2 matches 7 bases. Germline lookup yields CDR1 SGHRS and CDR2 YFSETQ. V gave up 2 bases and J gave up 4 bases; unmatched junction bases: 5. The CDR3 runs to 15 residues. The CDR3 loop is CASSFGLAVTGELFF. The CDR3 DNA reads as TGCGCCAGCAGCTTCGGCCTAGCGGTCACCGGGGAGCTGTTTTTT.

V gene TRBV19 combines with J gene TRBJ2-2, with D perhaps matching TRBD2 (7 bases). Trimming shortened V by 7 bases and J by 0 bases, and 15 bases separated the two germline ends. The CDR3 is 16 residues long. CDR1 and CDR2 (germline): LNHDA, SQIVND (reference sequence). The CDR3 DNA reads TGTGCCAGTAAACGGAGGGGGGGGACGAACACCGGGGAGCTGTTTTTT. This codes for CASKRRGGTNTGELFF. Looking up the rest from reference TRBV19 and TRBJ2-2 gives the full variable domain: DGGITQSPKYLFRKEGQNVTLSCEQNLNHDAMYWYRQDPGQGLRLIYYSQIVNDFQKGDIAEGYSVSREKKESFPLTVTSAQKNPTAFYLCASKRRGGTNTGELFFGEGSRLTVL.

This chain uses TRBV21-1 with TRBJ2-3; TRBD1 is taken as the D call from the table, unchecked against the DNA. TRBV21-1 constitutes a pseudogene. The CDR3 is made up of 14 amino acids. DNA of the CDR3: TGTGCCAGCAGCAAAGGAGGACAGAGGCCCCCCCCGTATTTT. This codes for CASSKGGQRPPPYF.

The genes are TRBV5-5 and TRBJ2-5; D ambiguous. CDR1 and CDR2 (germline): SGHKS, YYEKEE (reference sequence). V was clipped by 4 bases and J by 1 base, with 11 bases between them. CDR3 size: 14 residues. The CDR3 is CASSRSSFQETQYF. For the CDR3, the DNA is TGTGCCAGCAGCCGAAGCTCCTTCCAAGAGACCCAGTACTTC.

This clone was counted once. The gene calls are TRBV5-1 and TRBJ2-5, with TRBD2 matching over 7 bases. This CDR3 has 19 residues. Germline lookup yields CDR1 SGHRS and CDR2 YFSETQ. V lost 1 base to trimming and J lost 5 bases; unmatched junction nucleotides: 20. Here the CDR3 DNA reads TGCGCCAGCAGCTTGTGGTCGGGGGTCCGGCGGGAGTTAGGGGAGACCCAGTACTTC. This sequence encodes CASSLWSGVRRELGETQYF.

Comment on this clone: This sample includes further DNA sequences coding for the same CDR3. The chain joins TRBV5-1 to TRBJ1-4; D not resolved. V lost 0 bases to trimming and J lost 0 bases, with 9 bases between them. CDR3 length equals 16 residues. CDR1 is SGHRS and CDR2 is YFSETQ in the germline V gene. CDR3 nucleotide sequence: TGCGCCAGCAGCTTGGGAGAGGGTGCAACTAATGAAAAACTGTTTTTT. This encodes CASSLGEGATNEKLFF.

This CDR3 is CASSPQGIGGTNEKLFF. DNA for the CDR3: TGTGCCAGCTCACCACAGGGAATCGGGGGTACTAATGAAAAACTGTTTTTT. This sequence joins TRBV18 and TRBJ1-4; perhaps TRBD1 as D (5 bases). Trimming took 1 base from V and 2 from J, leaving 14 bases between them. CDR1 and CDR2 from the germline V gene are KGHSH and LQKENI. The CDR3 consists of 17 residues.

This clone has only a few counts. The J gene is TRBJ1-2, the V gene TRBV6-6, with 10 bases identical to TRBD1. Per the germline V gene, CDR1 is MNHNY and CDR2 is SVGAGI (reference sequence). This CDR3 region has 16 residues. V trimming: 7 bases; J trimming: 6 bases; junction bases outside the gene matches: 14. The CDR3 loop is CASILRGQGFVDGYTF. The CDR3 DNA reads as TGTGCCAGCATCCTCCGGGGACAGGGGTTTGTCGATGGCTACACCTTC.

This clone was detected a few times. This chain links TRBV6-1 with TRBJ2-1; TRBD2 agrees at 7 bases. The V and J ends lost 2 bases and 4 bases, in that order; junction bases with no gene match: 2. The germline V gene has CDR1 MNHNS and CDR2 SASEGT. The CDR3 sequence is 14 residues long. The DNA for the CDR3 is TGTGCCAGCAGTGAACTAGCGGAGTACAATGAGCAGTTCTTC. Protein product: CASSELAEYNEQFF.

The V gene is TRBV2, the J gene TRBJ2-2; no clear D. Trimming cost V 4 bases and J 0 bases, with 9 bases left between them. The CDR3 totals 15 residues. CDR1 is SNHLY, CDR2 FYNNEI, per germline. The CDR3 DNA sequence: TGTGCCAGCAGTGCGTATCCCCCGAACACCGGGGAGCTGTTTTTT. Protein sequence: CASSAYPPNTGELFF.

The chain is built from TRBV5-6 and TRBJ2-6; weak D call: TRBD2 (6 bases). The CDR3 contains 17 residues. Germline V gene data show CDR1 as SGHDT and CDR2 as YYEEEE. V lost 3 bases and J lost 0, with 13 bases in between. The CDR3 bases are TGTGCCAGCAGCTGGGGACTGATCCTCTCTGGGGCCAACGTCCTGACTTTC. Its translation: CASSWGLILSGANVLTF.

The chain employs TRBV5-4 and TRBJ2-5; a possible D gene is TRBD2 (5 bases). This CDR3 is 15 amino acids long. Germline CDR1 reads SGHNT; CDR2 reads YYREEE (reference sequence). The V end lost 4 bases, the J end lost 5 bases, and 18 bases lay between the germline ends. CDR3 residues: CASSGEGRSFETQYF. Here the CDR3 DNA reads TGTGCCAGCAGCGGGGAAGGGAGATCGTTTGAGACCCAGTACTTC.

The J gene is TRBJ1-3, the V gene TRBV7-9, with D hard to call. This CDR3 is built from 15 residues. V was cut by 1 base and J by 3 bases, with 10 bases left in between. Germline V gene sequence: CDR1 SEHNR, CDR2 FQNEAQ (reference sequence). CDR3 nucleotide sequence: TGTGCCAGCAGCTTAGGCGGCCCGCGTGGAAACACCATATATTTT. The encoded protein is CASSLGGPRGNTIYF.

The genes are TRBV6-1 and TRBJ1-1, with 8 bases aligning to TRBD1. The germline gives CDR1 MNHNS, CDR2 SASEGT. The CDR3 has 15 residues. The V and J ends lost 6 bases and 3 bases, in that order; junction bases with no gene match: 9. The CDR3 sequence: CASRESRTGHTEAFF. The CDR3 DNA is TGTGCCAGCAGGGAATCCAGGACAGGGCACACTGAAGCTTTCTTT.

This chain connects TRBV4-1 to TRBJ1-6, with D maybe TRBD1 (5 bases). The CDR3 loop spans 16 amino acids. Trimming shortened V by 4 bases and J by 7 bases, and 17 bases separated the two germline ends. Germline assignment: CDR1 MGHRA and CDR2 YSYEKL. As DNA, the CDR3 is TGCGCCAGCAGCCCCTTTGGGACGGGGGTCAATTCACCCCTCCACTTT. Protein product: CASSPFGTGVNSPLHF.

The V call is TRBV9, the J call TRBJ2-2, with 10 bases identical to TRBD1. Looked up from germline, CDR1 is SGDLS and CDR2 is YYNGEE. This CDR3 region has 16 residues. Unmatched junction bases numbered 5, after V lost 0 bases and J lost 6 bases. The CDR3, as DNA: TGTGCCAGCAGCGTAGCCCCGACAGGGGGCCCCGGGGAGCTGTTTTTT. It yields the protein CASSVAPTGGPGELFF.

V usage is TRBV28 and J usage is TRBJ1-2; the D is unclear. The germline gives CDR1 MDHEN, CDR2 SYDVKM. There are 13 residues in the CDR3. The V and J ends lost 3 bases and 3 bases respectively, with 8 bases between them. The DNA of the CDR3 is TGTGCCAGCAGTTTTTCCGCAGACTATGGCTACACCTTC. Amino acid sequence: CASSFSADYGYTF.

The rearrangement joins TRBV15 to TRBJ2-1; no clear D gene. The CDR3 runs to 15 residues. V lost 0 bases and J lost 3, with 9 bases in between. Germline V gene lookup returns CDR1 LNHNV and CDR2 YYDKDF (reference sequence). The CDR3 sequence is CATSRDKRSYNEQFF. In nucleotides, the CDR3 is TGTGCCACCAGCAGAGATAAGAGGAGCTACAATGAGCAGTTCTTC.

The chain couples TRBV4-1 to TRBJ1-1; possibly TRBD1 for D (6 bases). The V end lost 2 bases, the J end lost 4 bases, and 14 bases lay between the germline ends. This CDR3 has 15 amino acids. Germline lookup yields CDR1 MGHRA and CDR2 YSYEKL. CDR3 sequence (DNA): TGCGCCAGCAGCCAACGGGGGGTACAGGGCACTGAAGCTTTCTTT. Amino acid sequence: CASSQRGVQGTEAFF.

This clone was detected only once. V gene TRBV27 combines with J gene TRBJ2-5, with 9 bases aligning to TRBD1. Looked up from germline, CDR1 is MNHEY and CDR2 is SMNVEV (reference sequence). The J segment lost 2 bases and the V segment lost 6 bases, leaving 1 base of the junction unmatched. The CDR3 runs 13 residues. The CDR3 DNA follows: TGTGCCAGCAGGGACAGGGGACAAGAGACCCAGTACTTC. This translates into CASRDRGQETQYF.

The chain links TRBV6-6 to TRBJ1-4; 9 bases align to TRBD1. Germline V gene lookup returns CDR1 MNHNY and CDR2 SVGAGI (reference sequence). The V and J ends lost 8 bases and 5 bases, in that order; junction bases with no gene match: 9. CDR3 length: 15 residues. The CDR3 loop reads CASRTRQGGNEKLFF. The DNA of the CDR3 is TGTGCCAGCCGTACCAGACAGGGGGGGAATGAAAAACTGTTTTTT.

The rearrangement uses TRBV9 and TRBJ2-1; 8 positions agree with TRBD2. The CDR3 spans 16 residues. J gave up 4 bases and V 3 bases, and 9 bases lay outside the gene matches. Germline assignment: CDR1 SGDLS and CDR2 YYNGEE. As DNA, the CDR3 is TGTGCCAGCAGCGGCGCCGGGACTAGAGCGTACAATGAGCAGTTCTTC. Its protein is CASSGAGTRAYNEQFF.

The V call is TRBV19, the J call TRBJ2-7; maybe TRBD2 (6 bases). V was clipped by 3 bases and J by 2 bases, with 11 bases between them. The CDR3 has 14 amino acids. Germline V CDR1 and CDR2: LNHDA, SQIVND (reference sequence). CDR3 sequence (DNA): TGTGCCAGTAGTATGGGAGGTGGCCCCTACGAGCAGTACTTC. It yields the protein CASSMGGGPYEQYF.

The chain recombines TRBV7-9 with TRBJ1-2; D might be TRBD1 (5 bases). CDR1 SEHNR and CDR2 FQNEAQ come from the germline V gene (reference sequence). Trimming removed 7 bases at V and 6 bases at J, with 15 bases between. CDR3 length: 13 amino acids. The CDR3 here is CASIKDKYDGYTF. DNA for the CDR3: TGTGCCAGCATAAAGGACAAGTACGATGGCTACACCTTC.

The rearrangement uses TRBV19 and TRBJ1-5; 9 nucleotides match TRBD1. Trimming cost V 4 bases and J 0 bases; bases outside gene matches: 4. This CDR3 contains 16 residues. Germline CDR1 LNHDA, CDR2 SQIVND (reference sequence). The CDR3 loop is CASSTRTGDSNQPQHF. The CDR3 DNA follows: TGTGCCAGTAGTACACGGACAGGGGATAGCAATCAGCCCCAGCATTTT.